The 10 T cell receptor beta chains presented below share a single source sample, sequenced in a study of T cell responses to AZD1222 COVID-19 vaccine. Sequencing was performed with immunoSEQ multiplex PCR; in TCRdb, only in-frame clones are kept and a portion is missing. Of about 110,000 clones detected, approximately 87% appear once; the ten largest clones hold around 2.5%. The specimen comprised peripheral blood, sampled on day 0 of AZD1222 vaccination. The receptor set was obtained from an adult in good health.

This chain uses TRBV10-1 with TRBJ1-1; D remains ambiguous. CDR3 length equals 13 residues. Trimming removed 6 bases at V and 0 bases at J, with 8 bases between. Germline V gene sequence: CDR1 WNHNN, CDR2 SYGVQD (reference sequence). The CDR3 nucleotides read TGCGCCAGCAGCCCAGACATGAACACTGAAGCTTTCTTT. The encoded protein is CASSPDMNTEAFF.

J is TRBJ1-6 and V is TRBV6-5, with 8 bases identical to TRBD1. V was pared by 6 bases and J by 7 bases, with 5 bases of the junction left unmatched. The CDR3 is 14 amino acids. Per germline, CDR1 MNHEY and CDR2 SVGAGI. As DNA, the CDR3 is TGTGCCAGCAGCACGAGACAGGGGAATTCACCCCTCCACTTT. Residues: CASSTRQGNSPLHF.

The chain combines TRBV3-1 (or the pseudogene TRBV3-2) with TRBJ1-2, with a possible D match to TRBD1 (5 bases). The CDR3 loop spans 12 amino acids. V was shortened by 5 bases and J by 5 bases, with 9 bases between the two germline ends. Germline CDR1 reads LGHDT; CDR2 reads YNNKEL (reference sequence). In nucleotides, the CDR3 is TGTGCCAGCAGCACCAGGACATATGGCTACACCTTC. Protein: CASSTRTYGYTF.

This chain joins TRBV3-1 (or the pseudogene TRBV3-2) and TRBJ2-4, with 12 bases that match TRBD2. Germline V lookup: CDR1 LGHDT, CDR2 YNNKEL (reference sequence). This CDR3 is built from 18 residues. V gave up 4 bases and J gave up 3 bases; unmatched junction bases: 10. The CDR3: CASSRRLAGDFFKNIQYF. CDR3 coding DNA: TGTGCCAGCAGCCGACGACTAGCGGGGGATTTTTTCAAAAACATTCAGTACTTC.

CDR3: CASSPLNYGYTF. In DNA, the CDR3 is TGCGCCAGCAGCCCCCTGAACTATGGCTACACCTTC. The V gene is TRBV5-1, the J gene TRBJ1-2; D is unresolved. The CDR3 is 12 residues long. Germline CDR1 is SGHRS and CDR2 is YFSETQ. V was shortened by 4 bases and J by 2 bases, with 6 bases between the two germline ends.

Many counts were recorded for this clone. The rearrangement uses TRBV27 and TRBJ2-3; D might be TRBD2 (6 bases). This CDR3 is built from 15 residues. Germline values: CDR1 MNHEY, CDR2 SMNVEV (reference sequence). Trimming stripped 0 bases from V and 6 bases from J, with 13 bases between. The CDR3 sequence: CASSLSNGRGDTQYF. The DNA of the CDR3 is TGTGCCAGCAGTTTATCTAACGGGAGAGGCGATACGCAGTATTTT.

The chain employs TRBV4-1 and TRBJ1-1, with 7 bases aligning to TRBD1. The CDR3 loop spans 14 amino acids. The V gene's germline CDR1 is MGHRA and CDR2 YSYEKL. With V trimmed by 5 bases and J by 3 bases, 6 bases remained unmatched. In nucleotides, the CDR3 is TGCGCCAGCAGCTCCCGACAGGGACACACTGAAGCTTTCTTT. Amino acid sequence: CASSSRQGHTEAFF.

The J gene is TRBJ1-2, the V gene TRBV29-1; a possible D gene is TRBD1 (6 bases). CDR3 size: 16 residues. Trimming took off 3 bases at V and 8 bases at J, with 25 bases between the two ends. Germline CDR1 SQVTM, CDR2 ANQGSEA. This CDR3 reads CSVDNLGQSDGEGYTF. The CDR3 coding sequence is TGCAGCGTTGATAATCTAGGACAGAGCGACGGGGAGGGCTACACCTTC.

The chain employs TRBV15 and TRBJ2-7; 8 nucleotides line up with TRBD1. The length of the CDR3 is 15 residues. With V trimmed by 1 base and J by 7 bases, 9 bases remained unmatched. Germline values: CDR1 LNHNV, CDR2 YYDKDF (reference sequence). In DNA form, the CDR3 reads TGTGCCACCAGCAGAGTTCCGCAGGGGGCGGGGGAGCAGTACTTC. Amino acids: CATSRVPQGAGEQYF.

The CDR3 sequence: CASSHSYEQYF. CDR3 nucleotides: TGTGCCAGCAGCCACAGCTACGAGCAGTACTTC. This rearrangement joins TRBV3-1 (or the pseudogene TRBV3-2) to TRBJ2-7; unclear D gene. Trimming left V 3 bases short and J 3 bases short, with 3 bases between. CDR1 and CDR2 from the germline V gene are LGHDT and YNNKEL (reference sequence). CDR3 size: 11 residues.